The sequence of this TCR beta chain was determined in a study of beta chain features in type 1 diabetes. Study results and caveats: For Type 1 diabetes patients, all four CD4+ subsets carried TCRB CDR3s that were moderately but significantly shorter.

V gave up 5 bases and J gave up 6 bases, with 7 bases separating them. The CDR3 is 11 residues long. The V gene's germline CDR1 is SGHAT and CDR2 FQNNGV. There are a few counts of this clone. The antigen remains undetermined. Every bit of the isolated RNA underwent reverse transcription, so sequencing read expressed TCRB transcripts. Produced via immunoSEQ multiplex PCR; TCRdb's table is partial and in-frame only. The table lists under 350,000 clones, around 15% of them singletons. The origin of this receptor is a man under 40 with type 1 diabetes. This chain connects TRBV11-2 to TRBJ1-1; D unclear. Sequencing used naive CD4+ T cells from blood. CDR3 sequence: CASSPRAEAFF. CDR3 bases: TGTGCCAGCAGCCCCCGGGCTGAAGCTTTCTTT.